Shown below are 7 T cell receptor beta chains from a single sample sequenced in a study of CD8 T cells in Susac syndrome. Reverse transcription used about 0.45 to 1 ug RNA and random hexamers. Using its own MiXCR run on the immunoSEQ multiplex PCR reads, TCRdb lists one record per CDR3 protein. This repertoire shows under 200,000 distinct CDR3 sequences, 90% to 95% found once; its top ten account for 0.087%. Sequences were obtained from CD4+ T cells from PBMCs. The receptors derive from a human donor with Susac syndrome.

The chain recombines TRBV5-1 with TRBJ1-5; maybe TRBD1 (5 bases). This CDR3 comprises 14 residues. V was clipped by 0 bases and J by 4 bases, with 8 bases between them. CDR1 is SGHRS, CDR2 YFSETQ, per germline. The CDR3 region has the DNA TGCGCCAGCAGCTTGGGGGACGATAATCAGCCCCAGCATTTT. It encodes CASSLGDDNQPQHF.

V is TRBV18 and J is TRBJ2-1; weak D call: TRBD1 (5 bases). The CDR3 is 15 residues long. The V end lost 3 bases, the J end lost 4 bases, and 13 bases lay between the germline ends. From germline, CDR1 is KGHSH and CDR2 LQKENI. CDR3 sequence (DNA): TGTGCCAGCTCACCCCAAGCAGGGCGGTACAATGAGCAGTTCTTC. This encodes CASSPQAGRYNEQFF.

V and J are TRBV19 and TRBJ2-1; no firm D call. V was pared by 3 bases and J by 7 bases, with 7 bases between. This CDR3 is built from 12 residues. CDR1 is LNHDA and CDR2 is SQIVND in the germline V gene (reference sequence). CDR3 nucleotide sequence: TGTGCCAGTAGTATGTATGGTAATGAGCAGTTCTTC. It translates to CASSMYGNEQFF.

The chain uses TRBV6-5 and TRBJ2-7; D remains unclear. The germline V gene encodes CDR1 MNHEY and CDR2 SVGAGI. The CDR3 is made up of 16 amino acids. Trimming cost V 4 bases and J 3 bases, with 19 bases left between them. The CDR3 DNA is TGTGCCAGCAGTTCATCCTGGTGGGAACCCAACTACGAGCAGTACTTC. It encodes CASSSSWWEPNYEQYF.

This rearrangement joins TRBV2 to TRBJ2-2; TRBD1 is a possible D gene (6 bases). The CDR3 totals 13 residues. V was shortened by 5 bases and J by 7 bases, with 11 bases between the two germline ends. From germline, CDR1 is SNHLY and CDR2 FYNNEI. CDR3 protein: CASSLNRVGELFF. CDR3 coding DNA: TGTGCCAGCAGTTTGAACAGGGTCGGGGAGCTGTTTTTT.

The chain has TRBV7-2 and TRBJ2-7, with no clear D. Germline V gives CDR1 SGHTA, CDR2 FQGNSA. The CDR3 is made up of 14 amino acids. With 5 bases removed from V and 0 bases from J, the gap between germline ends came to 11 bases. The CDR3 nucleotides are TGTGCCAGCAGCCAGAGGTACAGCTCCTACGAGCAGTACTTC. Its translation is CASSQRYSSYEQYF.

V and J are TRBV3-1 and TRBJ2-7; TRBD1 agrees at 7 bases. The CDR3 spans 14 residues. Losses at the gene ends were 3 bases for V and 2 bases for J; bases not matched to a gene: 4. Germline-derived CDR1 and CDR2 are LGHDT and YNNKEL (reference sequence). The CDR3 region has the DNA TGTGCCAGCAGCCAGGCAGGGGGACCCTACGAGCAGTACTTC. This translates into CASSQAGGPYEQYF.